This TCR beta chain was observed in a study of control samples from healthy donors and cancer patients (dated by TCRdb to 2018 to 2020). The V end loses 3 bases and the J end loses 7 bases, and a stretch of 12 bases separates them. There are 12 amino acids in the CDR3, from cysteine to phenylalanine inclusive. The retained sequence is limited to the CDR3, 36 bases, with the frame set at the first base. Taken from the germline V gene (reference sequence), the CDR1 and CDR2 loops are DFQATT and SNEGSKA. Library method: the immunoSEQ multiplex PCR assay. TCRdb's version of the immuneACCESS table is confined to in-frame rearrangements and falls short of the full clone set. An unresolved V gene accounts for under half of the shortfall where checked; the remainder is of unknown origin. The sample table contains tens of thousands of clones; only one count was recorded for 80% to 95% of them. Clones ranked in the top ten supply roughly 0.91% of the sample.

Worth noting for this clone: The target of this receptor is not known. No much larger clone is present one base from it, and per-base qualities are unavailable.

The chain is encoded by TRBV20-1 joined to TRBJ2-5; no D segment can be confidently identified. Sequenced sample: PBMCs. The receptor comes from a man aged 25-40 years with colorectal cancer. In nucleotide form, the sequence is TGCAGTGCTAGTTCCGTTGACGGGACCCAGTACTTC. Its translation is CSASSVDGTQYF.